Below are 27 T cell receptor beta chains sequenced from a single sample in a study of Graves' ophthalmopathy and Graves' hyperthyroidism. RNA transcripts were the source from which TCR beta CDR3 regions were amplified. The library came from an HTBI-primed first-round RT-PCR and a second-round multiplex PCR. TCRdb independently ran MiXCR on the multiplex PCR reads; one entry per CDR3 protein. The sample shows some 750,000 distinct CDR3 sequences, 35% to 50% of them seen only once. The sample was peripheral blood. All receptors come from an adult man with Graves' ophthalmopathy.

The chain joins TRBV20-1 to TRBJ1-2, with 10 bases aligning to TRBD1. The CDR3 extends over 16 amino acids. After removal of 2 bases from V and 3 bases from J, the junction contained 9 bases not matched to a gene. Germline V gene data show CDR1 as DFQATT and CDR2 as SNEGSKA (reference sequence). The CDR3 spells CSARTFSTGGDYGYTF. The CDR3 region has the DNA TGCAGTGCTAGAACCTTTTCGACAGGGGGCGACTATGGCTACACCTTC.

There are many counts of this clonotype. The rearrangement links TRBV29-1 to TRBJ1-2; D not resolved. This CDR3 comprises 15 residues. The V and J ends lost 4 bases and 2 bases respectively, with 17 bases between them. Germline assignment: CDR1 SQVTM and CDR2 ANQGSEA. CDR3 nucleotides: TGCAGCGTTGCGCCAACCCTAGAAGGGAACTATGGCTACACCTTC. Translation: CSVAPTLEGNYGYTF.

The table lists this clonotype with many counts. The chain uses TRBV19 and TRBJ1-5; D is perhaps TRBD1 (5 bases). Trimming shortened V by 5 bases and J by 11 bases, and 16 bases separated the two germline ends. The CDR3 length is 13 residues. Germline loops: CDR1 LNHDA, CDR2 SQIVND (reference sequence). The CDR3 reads CASSGDGPGAQHF. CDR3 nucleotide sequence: TGTGCCAGTAGTGGGGACGGTCCAGGAGCCCAGCATTTT.

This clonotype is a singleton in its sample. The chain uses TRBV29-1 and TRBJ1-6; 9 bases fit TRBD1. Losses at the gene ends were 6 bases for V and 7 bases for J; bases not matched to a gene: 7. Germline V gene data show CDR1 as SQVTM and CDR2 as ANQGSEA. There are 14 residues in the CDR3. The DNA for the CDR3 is TGCAGCGTCGGGGACAGGGCTGTAAATTCACCCCTCCACTTT. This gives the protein CSVGDRAVNSPLHF.

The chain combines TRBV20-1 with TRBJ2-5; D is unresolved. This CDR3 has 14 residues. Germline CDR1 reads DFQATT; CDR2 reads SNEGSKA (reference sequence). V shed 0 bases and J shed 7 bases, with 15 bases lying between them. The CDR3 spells CSARESGRGGTQYF. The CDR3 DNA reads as TGCAGTGCTAGAGAGTCTGGGCGAGGTGGGACCCAGTACTTC.

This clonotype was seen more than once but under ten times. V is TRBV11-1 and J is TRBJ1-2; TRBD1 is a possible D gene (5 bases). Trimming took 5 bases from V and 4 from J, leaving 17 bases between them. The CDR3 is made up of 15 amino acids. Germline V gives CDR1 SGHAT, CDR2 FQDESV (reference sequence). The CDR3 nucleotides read TGTGCCAGCAGCGGGGGGAGGGAGGGCCTCTATGGCTACACCTTC. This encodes CASSGGREGLYGYTF.

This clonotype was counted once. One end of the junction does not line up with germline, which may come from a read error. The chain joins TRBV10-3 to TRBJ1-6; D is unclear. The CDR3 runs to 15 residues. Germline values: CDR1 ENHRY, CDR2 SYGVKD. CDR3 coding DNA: TGTGCCAGCAGTTTCCGCCGGGGAAAGAAATCACCCCTCCACTTT. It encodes CASSFRRGKKSPLHF.

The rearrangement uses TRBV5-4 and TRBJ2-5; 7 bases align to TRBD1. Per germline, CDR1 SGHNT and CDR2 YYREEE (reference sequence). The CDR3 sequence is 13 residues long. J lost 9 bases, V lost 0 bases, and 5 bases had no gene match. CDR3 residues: CASSLAGGQPQYF. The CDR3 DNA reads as TGTGCCAGCAGCTTGGCAGGGGGTCAGCCCCAGTACTTC.

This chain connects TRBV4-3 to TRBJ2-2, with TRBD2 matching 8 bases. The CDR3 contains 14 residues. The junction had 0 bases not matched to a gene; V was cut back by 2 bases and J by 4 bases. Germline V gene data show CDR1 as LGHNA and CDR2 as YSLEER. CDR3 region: CASSQLAGTGELFF. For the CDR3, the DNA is TGCGCCAGCAGCCAACTAGCGGGCACCGGGGAGCTGTTTTTT.

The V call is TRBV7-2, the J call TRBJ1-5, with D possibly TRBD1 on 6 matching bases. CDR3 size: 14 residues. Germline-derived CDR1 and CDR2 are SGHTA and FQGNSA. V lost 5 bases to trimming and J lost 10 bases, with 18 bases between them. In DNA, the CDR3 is TGTGCCAGCAGCGTCAGGGGAGTTGGGAAACCCCAGCATTTT. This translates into CASSVRGVGKPQHF.

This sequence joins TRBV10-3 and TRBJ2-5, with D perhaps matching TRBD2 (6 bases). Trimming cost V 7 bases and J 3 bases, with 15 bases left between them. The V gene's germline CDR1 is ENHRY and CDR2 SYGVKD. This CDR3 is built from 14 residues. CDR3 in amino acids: CAIILSGLKETQYF. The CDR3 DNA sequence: TGTGCCATCATCCTCAGCGGGTTGAAAGAGACCCAGTACTTC.

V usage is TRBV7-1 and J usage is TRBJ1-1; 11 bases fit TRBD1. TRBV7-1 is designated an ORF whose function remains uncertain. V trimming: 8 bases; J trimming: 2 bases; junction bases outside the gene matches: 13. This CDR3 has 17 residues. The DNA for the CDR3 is TGTGCCAGCCTCCGGGACAGGGGGTTGGCCACCAACACTGAAGCTTTCTTT. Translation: CASLRDRGLATNTEAFF.

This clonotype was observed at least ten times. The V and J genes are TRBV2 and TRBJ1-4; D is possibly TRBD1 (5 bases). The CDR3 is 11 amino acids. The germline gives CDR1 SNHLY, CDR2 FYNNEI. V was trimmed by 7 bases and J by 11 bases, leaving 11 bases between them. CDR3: CASKKGPKLFF. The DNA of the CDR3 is TGTGCCAGCAAAAAGGGACCCAAACTGTTTTTT.

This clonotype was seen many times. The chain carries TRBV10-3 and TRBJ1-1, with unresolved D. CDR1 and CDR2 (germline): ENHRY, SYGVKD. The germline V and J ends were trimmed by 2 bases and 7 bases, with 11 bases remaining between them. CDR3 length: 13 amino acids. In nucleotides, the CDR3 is TGTGCCATCAGTGAGAATCGCGTCAGTGAAGCTTTCTTT. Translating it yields CAISENRVSEAFF.

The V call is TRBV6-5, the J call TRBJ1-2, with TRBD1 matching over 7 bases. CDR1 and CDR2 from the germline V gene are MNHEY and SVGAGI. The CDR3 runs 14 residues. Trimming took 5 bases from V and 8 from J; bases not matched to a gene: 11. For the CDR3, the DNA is TGTGCCAGCAGTCGCCAGGGGGAGGAGAAGGGCTACACCTTC. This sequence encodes CASSRQGEEKGYTF.

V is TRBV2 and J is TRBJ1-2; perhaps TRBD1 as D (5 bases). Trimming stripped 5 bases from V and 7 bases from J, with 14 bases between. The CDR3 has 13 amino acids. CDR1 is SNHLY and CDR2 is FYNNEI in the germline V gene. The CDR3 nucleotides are TGTGCCAGCAGTCTCGCGGGGGACGCTGGCTACACCTTC. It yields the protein CASSLAGDAGYTF.

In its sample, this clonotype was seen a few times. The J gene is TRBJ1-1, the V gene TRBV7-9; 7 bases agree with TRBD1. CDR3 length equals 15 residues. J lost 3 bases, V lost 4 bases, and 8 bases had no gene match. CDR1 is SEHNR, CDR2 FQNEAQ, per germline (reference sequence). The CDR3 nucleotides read TGTGCCAGCAGCTCCCACAGGGGCGGGGACACTGAAGCTTTCTTT. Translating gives CASSSHRGGDTEAFF. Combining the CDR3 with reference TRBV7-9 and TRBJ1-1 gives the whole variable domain DTGVSQNPRHKITKRGQNVTFRCDPISEHNRLYWYRQTLGQGPEFLTYFQNEAQLEKSRLLSDRFSAERPKGSFSTLEIQRTEQGDSAMYLCASSSHRGGDTEAFFGQGTRLTVV.

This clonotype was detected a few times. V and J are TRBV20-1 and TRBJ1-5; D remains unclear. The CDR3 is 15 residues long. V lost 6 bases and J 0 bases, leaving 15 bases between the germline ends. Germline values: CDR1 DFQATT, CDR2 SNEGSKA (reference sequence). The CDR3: CSAKPAEYSNQPQHF. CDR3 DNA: TGCAGTGCGAAACCAGCGGAATATAGCAATCAGCCCCAGCATTTT.

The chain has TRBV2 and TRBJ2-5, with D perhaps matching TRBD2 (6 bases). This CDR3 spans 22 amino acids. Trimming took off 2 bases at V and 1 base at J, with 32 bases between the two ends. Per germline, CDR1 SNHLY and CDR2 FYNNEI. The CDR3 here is CASSEFSPSSVEDLRIQETQYF. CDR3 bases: TGTGCCAGCAGTGAATTTTCGCCCTCTAGCGTTGAAGATCTAAGGATCCAAGAGACCCAGTACTTC.

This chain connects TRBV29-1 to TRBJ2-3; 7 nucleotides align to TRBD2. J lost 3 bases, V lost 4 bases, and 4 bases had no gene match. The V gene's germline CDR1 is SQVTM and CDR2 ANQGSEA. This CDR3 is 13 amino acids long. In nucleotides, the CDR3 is TGCAGCGTTGGCGGGGGATCAACAGATACGCAGTATTTT. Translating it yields CSVGGGSTDTQYF.

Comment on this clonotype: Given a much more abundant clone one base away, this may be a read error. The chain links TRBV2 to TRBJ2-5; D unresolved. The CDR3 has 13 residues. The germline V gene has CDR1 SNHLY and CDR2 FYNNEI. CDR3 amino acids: CASSEGSQGTQYF. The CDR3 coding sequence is TGTGCCAGCAGTGAGGGCAGCCAAGGGACCCAGTACTTC. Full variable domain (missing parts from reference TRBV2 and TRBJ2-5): EPEVTQTPSHQVTQMGQEVILRCVPISNHLYFYWYRQILGQKVEFLVSFYNNEISEKSEIFDDQFSVERPDGSNFTLKIRSTKLEDSAMYFCASSEGSQGTQYFGPGTRLLVL.

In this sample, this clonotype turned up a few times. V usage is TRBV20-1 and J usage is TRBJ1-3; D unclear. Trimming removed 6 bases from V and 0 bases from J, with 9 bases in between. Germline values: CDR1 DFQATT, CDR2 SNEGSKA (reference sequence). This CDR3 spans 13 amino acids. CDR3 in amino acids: CSAIISSGNTIYF. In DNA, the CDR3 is TGCAGTGCCATAATAAGCTCTGGAAACACCATATATTTT.

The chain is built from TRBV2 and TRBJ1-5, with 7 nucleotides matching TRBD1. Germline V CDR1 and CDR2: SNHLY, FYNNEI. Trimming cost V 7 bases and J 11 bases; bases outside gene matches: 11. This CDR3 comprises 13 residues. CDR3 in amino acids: CASKGGGGETQHF. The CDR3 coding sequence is TGTGCCAGCAAGGGGGGAGGGGGCGAGACCCAGCATTTT.

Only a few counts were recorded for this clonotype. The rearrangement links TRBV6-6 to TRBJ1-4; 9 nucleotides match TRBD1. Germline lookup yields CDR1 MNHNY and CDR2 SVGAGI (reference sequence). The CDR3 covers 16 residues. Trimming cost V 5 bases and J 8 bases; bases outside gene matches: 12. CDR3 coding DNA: TGTGCCAGCAGTCGCACGAGGACAGGGGTGGGCGAAAAACTGTTTTTT. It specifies CASSRTRTGVGEKLFF.

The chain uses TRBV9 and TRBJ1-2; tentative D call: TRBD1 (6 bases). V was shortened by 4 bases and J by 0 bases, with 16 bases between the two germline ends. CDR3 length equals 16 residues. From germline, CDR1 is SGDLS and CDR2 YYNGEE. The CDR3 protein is CASSPGGGGANYGYTF. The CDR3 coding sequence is TGTGCCAGCAGCCCGGGGGGCGGGGGTGCTAACTATGGCTACACCTTC.

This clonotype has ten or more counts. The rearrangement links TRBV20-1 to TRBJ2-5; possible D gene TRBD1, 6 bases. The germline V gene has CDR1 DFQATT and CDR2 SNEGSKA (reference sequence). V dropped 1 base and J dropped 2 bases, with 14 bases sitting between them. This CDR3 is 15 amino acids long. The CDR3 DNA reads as TGCAGTGCTAGAGTTGGGGGACAACGACAAGAGACCCAGTACTTC. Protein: CSARVGGQRQETQYF.

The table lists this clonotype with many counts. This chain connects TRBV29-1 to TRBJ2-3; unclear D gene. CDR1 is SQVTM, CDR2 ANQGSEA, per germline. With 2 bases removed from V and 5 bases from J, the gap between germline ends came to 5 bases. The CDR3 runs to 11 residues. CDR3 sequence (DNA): TGCAGCGTTGAATGGGTAGATACGCAGTATTTT. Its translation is CSVEWVDTQYF.